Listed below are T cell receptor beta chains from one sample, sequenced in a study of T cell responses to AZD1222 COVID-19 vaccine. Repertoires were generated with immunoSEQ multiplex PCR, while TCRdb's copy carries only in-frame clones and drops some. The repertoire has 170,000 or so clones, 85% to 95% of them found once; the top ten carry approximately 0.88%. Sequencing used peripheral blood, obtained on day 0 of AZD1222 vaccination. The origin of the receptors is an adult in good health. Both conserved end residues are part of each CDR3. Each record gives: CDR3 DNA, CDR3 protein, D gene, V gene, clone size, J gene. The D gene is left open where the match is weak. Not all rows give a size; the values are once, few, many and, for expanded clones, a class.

TGTGCCAGCAGAACCCTCTTAGGGGGTGATAATTCACCCCTCCACTTT	CASRTLLGGDNSPLHF	.	TRBV5-4	.	TRBJ1-6
TGTGCCAGCAGCTTAGCGTTGAGCGGTCAAGATACGCAGTATTTT	CASSLALSGQDTQYF	.	TRBV7-6	few	TRBJ2-3
TGCGCCAGCAGCCTCCAGGGGGTCTACGAGCAGTACTTC	CASSLQGVYEQYF	TRBD1	TRBV5-1	.	TRBJ2-7
TGTGCCAGCAGTGAAGCAGGGGGCAGTTATTACGAGCAGTACTTC	CASSEAGGSYYEQYF	TRBD1	TRBV2	.	TRBJ2-7
TGTGCCAGCGGTAACAGGGTTGGGAATTCACCCCTCCACTTT	CASGNRVGNSPLHF	.	TRBV2	.	TRBJ1-6
TGTGCCAGCAGGGGGAGCTTCACCGGGGAGCTGTTTTTT	CASRGSFTGELFF	.	TRBV12-3/TRBV12-4	once	TRBJ2-2
TGTGCCTGGGCAACAGGGTACGAGCAGCCCCAGCATTTT	CAWATGYEQPQHF	.	TRBV30	.	TRBJ1-5
TGTGCCAGCGGATATTTTAACACTGAAGCTTTCTTT	CASGYFNTEAFF	.	TRBV6-5	.	TRBJ1-1
TGTGCCAGCAGACTCACAGGGGGCTACTACGAGCAGTACTTC	CASRLTGGYYEQYF	TRBD1	TRBV6-5	few	TRBJ2-7
TGTGCCACCAGCAGAGATTTGGGGGGCGGGGAGACCCAGTACTTC	CATSRDLGGGETQYF	.	TRBV15	.	TRBJ2-5
TGTGCCAGCAGCCTGACAGGGGCTAACTATGGCTACACCTTC	CASSLTGANYGYTF	TRBD1	TRBV6-5	.	TRBJ1-2
TGTGCCAGCAGCGTAGGCGGGGGCGACACCGGGGAGCTGTTTTTT	CASSVGGGDTGELFF	.	TRBV9	.	TRBJ2-2
TGTGCCAGCAGCCCTATCCGACAGGGTATCTACAATGAGCAGTTCTTC	CASSPIRQGIYNEQFF	TRBD1	TRBV11-3	.	TRBJ2-1
TGTGCCAGCAGCTCAGGGAACACCGGGGAGCTGTTTTTT	CASSSGNTGELFF	.	TRBV7-3	.	TRBJ2-2
TGCGCCAGCAGCCCCAAAGGCGGGGGGCTGGACACTGAAGCTTTCTTT	CASSPKGGGLDTEAFF	.	TRBV5-1	.	TRBJ1-1
TGCGCCAGCAGCTTGGGGCACCAAGGCTCCTACGAGCAGTACTTC	CASSLGHQGSYEQYF	.	TRBV5-1	.	TRBJ2-7
TGTGCCAGCAGTTTAGGGACTGCAGGGGCCAACGTCCTGACTTTC	CASSLGTAGANVLTF	.	TRBV27	.	TRBJ2-6
TGTGCCAGCAGTGAACTCATGAACACTGAAGCTTTCTTT	CASSELMNTEAFF	.	TRBV12-3/TRBV12-4	.	TRBJ1-1
TGTGCCAGCAGCTTAGCCTCAGGGGGGGATCAGCCCCAGCATTTT	CASSLASGGDQPQHF	TRBD1	TRBV7-6	.	TRBJ1-5
TGTGCCTGGAGTCGTCAGGGGGATTTAACTGAAGCTTTCTTT	CAWSRQGDLTEAFF	TRBD1	TRBV30	.	TRBJ1-1
TGTGCCAGCTCACCACCGAGCGGAGGGGGTAATGAAAAACTGTTTTTT	CASSPPSGGGNEKLFF	.	TRBV18	.	TRBJ1-4
TGCGCCAGCAGCCCCCGTTATGAGTCAGAGACCCAGTACTTC	CASSPRYESETQYF	.	TRBV4-1	.	TRBJ2-5
TGTGCCAGTCGAATGAACACTGAAGCTTTCTTT	CASRMNTEAFF	.	TRBV7-8	once	TRBJ1-1
TGTGCCAGCAGCTTCGGGGCGAGGAGCACAGATACGCAGTATTTT	CASSFGARSTDTQYF	.	TRBV11-2	.	TRBJ2-3
TGCAGTGCTGTAATTTCACCGAGAGCTTTCTTT	CSAVISPRAFF	.	TRBV20-1	.	TRBJ1-1
TGTGCCAGCAGCTTAGGCGGGACGGTAATGAACACTGAAGCTTTCTTT	CASSLGGTVMNTEAFF	.	TRBV13	.	TRBJ1-1
TGTGCCAGCAGCCAAGACACAGGGCCCGCGATGACTGAAGCTTTCTTT	CASSQDTGPAMTEAFF	.	TRBV14	.	TRBJ1-1
TGTGCCAGCAACCCTATGGGGAACTATGGCTACACCTTC	CASNPMGNYGYTF	.	TRBV11-2	.	TRBJ1-2
TGTGCCAGTAGTACGGCGGGGGCGGGGGACGAGCAGTACTTC	CASSTAGAGDEQYF	.	TRBV19	.	TRBJ2-7
TGTGCCAGCAGTTTACTGGGGTTTGAGACCCAGTACTTC	CASSLLGFETQYF	.	TRBV12-3/TRBV12-4	.	TRBJ2-5
TGTGCCAGCAGCCAGAGATTCCGCGGGGGCTATGGCTACACCTTC	CASSQRFRGGYGYTF	.	TRBV3-1/TRBV3-2	.	TRBJ1-2
TGTGCCAGCAGCGAGCAGGGGTCTGGAAACACCATATATTTT	CASSEQGSGNTIYF	.	TRBV9	.	TRBJ1-3
TGCGCCAGCAGCCCCGGGACTAGCGGGGGGGCAGATACGCAGTATTTT	CASSPGTSGGADTQYF	TRBD2	TRBV5-1	.	TRBJ2-3
TGTGCCGGGGCCCCGGGGGCTCCTGGGGCCAACGTCCTGACTTTC	CAGAPGAPGANVLTF	.	TRBV5-3	.	TRBJ2-6
TGTGCCAGCAGGACAGGGGTTGGGGTTGAAGCTTTCTTT	CASRTGVGVEAFF	TRBD1	TRBV6-5	.	TRBJ1-1
TGTGCCAGCAGCCAGAACCAAGGACAGTGGGCCGCGTATTTT	CASSQNQGQWAAYF	.	TRBV3-1/TRBV3-2	.	TRBJ2-3
TGCGCCAGCAGCCAAGTGGGTGGATCACCCCTCCACTTT	CASSQVGGSPLHF	.	TRBV4-1	.	TRBJ1-6
TGTGCCAGCAGGAACAACTACGAGCAGTACTTC	CASRNNYEQYF	.	TRBV25-1	.	TRBJ2-7
TGTGCCAGCACGCTCCTAGGCAGCTACGAGCAGTACTTC	CASTLLGSYEQYF	.	TRBV2	.	TRBJ2-7
TGTGCCAGTAGTTTTGCGGGGGTAGAGACCCAGTACTTC	CASSFAGVETQYF	TRBD2	TRBV19	.	TRBJ2-5
TGTGCCAGCAGTTTTGGGGACAAAAATGAAAAACTGTTTTTT	CASSFGDKNEKLFF	.	TRBV9	.	TRBJ1-4
TGTGCCTGGTCATCGGGGTCGATTGAAAAACTGTTTTTT	CAWSSGSIEKLFF	.	TRBV30	.	TRBJ1-4
TGTGCCAGCAGCCAAGAGGGAGGGGGTCAGCCCCAGCATTTT	CASSQEGGGQPQHF	.	TRBV3-1/TRBV3-2	.	TRBJ1-5
TGTGCTTTGGGGGTTGGGGGTTCTTATGGCTACACCTTC	CALGVGGSYGYTF	.	TRBV30	.	TRBJ1-2
TGTGCCAGCAGTACCGGGACAGACTATGGCTACACCTTC	CASSTGTDYGYTF	TRBD1	TRBV6-5	.	TRBJ1-2
TGTGCCAGCAGTGAAGGAGCGGGACAGGGGTTTGGACAGCCCCAGCATTTT	CASSEGAGQGFGQPQHF	TRBD1	TRBV2	.	TRBJ1-5
TGTGCCAGCAGCTTGGGGAGCGGGGCAAACGTCAATAATTCACCCCTCCACTTT	CASSLGSGANVNNSPLHF	.	TRBV5-8	.	TRBJ1-6
TGTGCCAGCAGCCACCATCCGACAGGGGGCAATAATTCACCCCTCCACTTT	CASSHHPTGGNNSPLHF	TRBD1	TRBV7-2	.	TRBJ1-6